These T cell receptor beta chains were read from a single sample in a study of blood T cell repertoires in COVID-19. Sequencing used immunoSEQ multiplex PCR; TCRdb keeps in-frame clones, though not all of them. The data contain some 75,000 clones, roughly 90% of them singletons. The sample taken for sequencing was peripheral blood. The receptor set was obtained from a man in his 60s with acute or convalescent COVID-19. Each CDR3 is given with its conserved first and last residue. D genes are given only for firm matches. Rows may omit the clone size; those that give it use once, few, many or a size class.

>TRBJ2-2|-|TRBV19|-
CASSITFRSGNTGELFF
TGTGCCAGTAGTATAACTTTTCGGAGCGGTAACACCGGGGAGCTGTTTTTT
>TRBJ1-5|once|TRBV12-3/TRBV12-4|-
CASQGSNQPQHF
TGTGCCAGCCAGGGGAGCAATCAGCCCCAGCATTTT
>TRBJ1-2|-|TRBV19|TRBD1
CASSEGQGVGYTF
TGTGCCAGTAGTGAGGGACAGGGTGTGGGCTACACCTTC
>TRBJ1-6|-|TRBV10-3|TRBD1
CAIREGTGYNSPLHF
TGTGCCATCAGGGAAGGGACAGGGTATAATTCACCCCTCCACTTT
>TRBJ2-6|-|TRBV6-5|TRBD1
CAGTGAGANVLTF
TGTGCCGGGACAGGGGCTGGGGCCAACGTCCTGACTTTC
>TRBJ2-1|-|TRBV5-1|-
CASSLVVSAQGNEQFF
TGCGCCAGCAGCTTGGTGGTTAGCGCGCAAGGGAATGAGCAGTTCTTC
>TRBJ1-1|-|TRBV29-1|TRBD1
CSARRGQGRGPEAFF
TGCAGCGCCAGGCGGGGACAGGGTAGGGGCCCTGAAGCTTTCTTT
>TRBJ1-2|-|TRBV5-4|TRBD1
CASSPGQGLGYGYTF
TGTGCCAGCAGCCCCGGACAGGGGCTAGGCTATGGCTACACCTTC
>TRBJ1-1|-|TRBV5-6|-
CASSPRWARGTEAFF
TGTGCCAGCAGCCCTCGCTGGGCCAGGGGAACTGAAGCTTTCTTT
>TRBJ2-7|-|TRBV21-1|-
CASSKAVAILDEQYF
TGTGCCAGCAGCAAAGCGGTAGCGATTCTCGACGAGCAGTACTTC
>TRBJ1-4|-|TRBV7-6|TRBD1
CASSSVPGQEEKLFF
TGTGCCAGCAGCTCAGTCCCGGGACAGGAGGAGAAACTGTTTTTT
>TRBJ2-7|-|TRBV5-1|-
CASSGSGGSSYEQYF
TGCGCCAGCAGCGGCTCAGGGGGGAGCTCCTACGAGCAGTACTTC
>TRBJ1-1|-|TRBV19|-
CASSTGIAEAFF
TGTGCCAGTAGTACAGGGATAGCTGAAGCTTTCTTT
>TRBJ2-1|-|TRBV5-1|TRBD2
CASFAGGSYNEQFF
TGCGCCAGCTTTGCGGGAGGGTCCTACAATGAGCAGTTCTTC
>TRBJ2-3|-|TRBV5-1|TRBD1
CASSLEDRAGTDTQYF
TGCGCCAGCAGCTTGGAGGACAGGGCCGGCACAGATACGCAGTATTTT
>TRBJ1-2|-|TRBV12-3/TRBV12-4|-
CASSWTGNYGYTF
TGTGCCAGCAGTTGGACTGGGAACTATGGCTACACCTTC
>TRBJ1-2|-|TRBV10-3|TRBD1
CAISERDREDYGYTF
TGTGCCATCAGTGAGAGGGACAGGGAGGACTATGGCTACACCTTC
>TRBJ2-1|-|TRBV5-6|TRBD2
CASSLELAGGLFF
TGTGCCAGCAGCTTGGAACTAGCGGGAGGGTTGTTCTTC
>TRBJ2-4|-|TRBV5-1|TRBD2
CASSLLAGGPGAKNIQYF
TGCGCCAGCAGCTTGCTAGCGGGAGGGCCAGGGGCCAAAAACATTCAGTACTTC
>TRBJ1-1|-|TRBV12-3/TRBV12-4|-
CASSPGNTEAFF
TGTGCCAGCAGCCCGGGGAACACTGAAGCTTTCTTT
>TRBJ1-2|-|TRBV27|TRBD1
CASRSGGTGKSYTF
TGTGCCAGCAGATCAGGTGGGACAGGGAAGAGCTACACCTTC
>TRBJ1-1|-|TRBV2|TRBD1
CASTGATEAFF
TGTGCCAGTACAGGGGCCACTGAAGCTTTCTTT
>TRBJ1-5|-|TRBV3-1/TRBV3-2|TRBD1
CASSLGQRHQPQHF
TGTGCCAGCAGCCTGGGACAGCGCCATCAGCCCCAGCATTTT
>TRBJ1-1|-|TRBV5-6|TRBD1
CASSPPTGEETEAFF
TGTGCCAGCAGCCCGCCGACAGGGGAAGAAACTGAAGCTTTCTTT
>TRBJ2-3|-|TRBV20-1|TRBD1
CSGQGRDTQYF
TGTAGTGGACAGGGAAGGGATACGCAGTATTTT
>TRBJ2-7|once|TRBV27|TRBD1
CASSYLPRQGNEQYF
TGTGCCAGCAGTTACCTCCCGCGACAGGGGAACGAGCAGTACTTC
>TRBJ2-7|-|TRBV27|-
CASGTRDGSYEQYF
TGTGCCAGCGGGACAAGGGACGGATCCTACGAGCAGTACTTC
>TRBJ2-1|-|TRBV7-2|-
CASSSRTFDYNEQFF
TGTGCCAGCAGCTCAAGGACATTCGATTACAATGAGCAGTTCTTC
>TRBJ2-7|-|TRBV5-1|TRBD2
CASSLGGTSYEQYF
TGCGCCAGCAGCCTGGGGGGGACTAGCTACGAGCAGTACTTC
>TRBJ2-3|-|TRBV7-9|TRBD2
CASSLDLRGGEDTQYF
TGTGCCAGCAGCTTAGATCTGCGGGGGGGCGAAGATACGCAGTATTTT
>TRBJ1-2|-|TRBV3-1/TRBV3-2|TRBD1
CASSTRDRPGYGYTF
TGTGCCAGCAGCACGCGGGACAGGCCTGGCTATGGCTACACCTTC
>TRBJ1-6|once|TRBV5-1|-
CASSPPGGEVNSPLHF
TGCGCCAGCAGCCCGCCGGGTGGGGAGGTGAATTCACCCCTCCACTTT
>TRBJ2-1|-|TRBV7-9|TRBD2
CASSSGLASYNEQFF
TGTGCCAGCAGCTCTGGACTAGCATCTTACAATGAGCAGTTCTTC
>TRBJ2-1|-|TRBV6-1|TRBD2
CASSEAGGGAYEQFF
TGTGCCAGCAGTGAAGCGGGCGGGGGGGCATATGAGCAGTTCTTC
>TRBJ1-5|-|TRBV7-8|TRBD1
CASSQRDRGNQPQHF
TGTGCCAGCAGCCAGCGGGACAGGGGAAATCAGCCCCAGCATTTT
>TRBJ2-3|-|TRBV19|TRBD2
CASRSHEAGYTDTQYF
TGTGCCAGTAGATCTCATGAAGCGGGGTACACAGATACGCAGTATTTT